The rows below give T cell receptor beta chains drawn from one sample of a study of blood T cell repertoires in COVID-19. Measured with immunoSEQ multiplex PCR; TCRdb has only the in-frame clones, and not every one. The repertoire holds about 480,000 clones, with roughly nine tenths as singletons. The specimen sequenced was PBMCs or T cells enriched from blood (not recorded which). Receptors originate from a woman between 55 and 75 years old who had recovered from COVID-19. CDR3s include the opening cysteine and the closing phenylalanine or tryptophan. Each record gives: D gene, clone size, J gene, V gene, CDR3 protein, CDR3 DNA. A D gene is named only where the DNA matches it firmly. Expanded clones get a size class; other rows say once, few or many, or leave the size out.

TRBD1 | - | TRBJ2-1 | TRBV6-4 | CASSDSWSKDRAYNEQFF | TGTGCCAGCAGTGACTCGTGGTCGAAGGACAGGGCTTACAATGAGCAGTTCTTC
- | - | TRBJ1-4 | TRBV5-4 | CASSFGSGDEKLFF | TGTGCCAGCAGCTTTGGGTCAGGGGATGAAAAACTGTTTTTT
TRBD1 | - | TRBJ1-1 | TRBV28 | CASRLRRTGGLTEAFF | TGTGCCAGCAGACTACGAAGGACAGGGGGCCTGACTGAAGCTTTCTTT
- | - | TRBJ2-1 | TRBV4-1 | CASSQEVGWGQNEQFF | TGCGCCAGCAGCCAAGAAGTGGGCTGGGGCCAGAATGAGCAGTTCTTC
- | - | TRBJ2-4 | TRBV19 | CASSAPREEAKNIQYF | TGTGCCAGTAGCGCGCCGAGGGAGGAAGCCAAAAACATTCAGTACTTC
- | - | TRBJ1-5 | TRBV11-2 | CASSPGQNQPQHF | TGTGCCAGCAGCCCCGGACAGAATCAGCCCCAGCATTTT
TRBD1 | - | TRBJ1-2 | TRBV19 | CTSRPGQGYTGGYTF | TGTACCAGTAGACCGGGACAGGGCTATACCGGCGGCTACACCTTC
TRBD1 | - | TRBJ2-1 | TRBV9 | CASSVGQGRNEQFF | TGTGCCAGCAGCGTGGGACAGGGGAGGAATGAGCAGTTCTTC
TRBD1 | - | TRBJ2-2 | TRBV2 | CASSRDRDTGELFF | TGTGCCAGCAGTCGGGACAGGGACACCGGGGAGCTGTTTTTT
TRBD1 | - | TRBJ1-2 | TRBV6-5 | CASSSDRALIYGYTF | TGTGCCAGCAGTTCCGACAGGGCCCTCATCTATGGCTACACCTTC
- | - | TRBJ1-6 | TRBV30 | CAFDRGGSSYNSPLHF | TGTGCCTTTGACCGGGGTGGGAGCTCCTATAATTCACCCCTCCACTTT
TRBD1 | - | TRBJ1-2 | TRBV6-2/TRBV6-3 | CASSGRQGYGYTF | TGTGCCAGCAGCGGGAGACAGGGCTATGGCTACACCTTC
TRBD2 | - | TRBJ2-2 | TRBV5-8 | CASSIPRGANTGELFF | TGTGCCAGCAGCATCCCCCGGGGGGCGAACACCGGGGAGCTGTTTTTT
TRBD1 | - | TRBJ1-2 | TRBV4-1 | CASSQGQFYGYTF | TGCGCCAGCAGCCAGGGACAGTTCTATGGCTACACCTTC
TRBD2 | - | TRBJ2-3 | TRBV5-1 | CASSPLLGLARIPTDTQYF | TGCGCCAGCAGCCCCCTCCTGGGACTAGCTCGAATTCCCACAGATACGCAGTATTTT
TRBD2 | - | TRBJ2-1 | TRBV11-2 | CASSPGGGAYNEQFF | TGTGCCAGCAGCCCAGGTGGGGGGGCCTACAATGAGCAGTTCTTC
- | few | TRBJ1-2 | TRBV15 | CATSRAYRDVYGYTF | TGTGCCACCAGCAGGGCTTACAGGGACGTCTACGGCTACACCTTC
TRBD1 | - | TRBJ2-2 | TRBV9 | CASSPRQGNTGELFF | TGTGCCAGCAGCCCCCGACAGGGGAACACCGGGGAGCTGTTTTTT
- | once | TRBJ2-7 | TRBV5-1 | CASSLGRDYEQYF | TGCGCCAGCAGCTTGGGCAGGGACTACGAGCAGTACTTC
TRBD1 | - | TRBJ2-5 | TRBV30 | CASTGGWGGGQQETQYF | TGTGCCTCGACAGGGGGCTGGGGCGGGGGTCAACAAGAGACCCAGTACTTC
- | - | TRBJ1-5 | TRBV6-5 | CASSPGGPSNQPQHF | TGTGCCAGCAGTCCGGGGGGCCCTAGCAATCAGCCCCAGCATTTT
TRBD1 | once | TRBJ2-7 | TRBV19 | CASSPNRGDRNEQYF | TGTGCCAGTAGTCCGAACAGGGGGGATCGAAACGAGCAGTACTTC
TRBD1 | - | TRBJ1-5 | TRBV5-1 | CASSLQGNQPQHF | TGCGCCAGCAGCTTACAGGGGAACCAGCCCCAGCATTTT
- | - | TRBJ2-7 | TRBV23-1 | CASTSPYEQYF | TGCGCCAGCACCTCTCCTTACGAGCAGTACTTC
- | - | TRBJ2-7 | TRBV7-8 | CASSSRYEQYF | TGTGCCAGCAGCTCCCGTTACGAGCAGTACTTC
- | - | TRBJ1-1 | TRBV4-2 | CASSQPRWRSLNTEAFF | TGTGCCAGCAGCCAACCCAGATGGAGGAGTTTGAACACTGAAGCTTTCTTT
- | - | TRBJ2-2 | TRBV5-5 | CASSYGVYPTGELFF | TGTGCCAGCAGCTACGGGGTCTACCCCACCGGGGAGCTGTTTTTT
TRBD2 | - | TRBJ2-2 | TRBV4-2 | CASSPGGVWAGELFF | TGTGCCAGCAGCCCCGGGGGGGTATGGGCCGGGGAGCTGTTTTTT
TRBD1 | - | TRBJ1-3 | TRBV11-2 | CASSPWDSGSGNTIYF | TGTGCCAGCAGCCCGTGGGACAGCGGCTCTGGAAACACCATATATTTT
- | - | TRBJ1-1 | TRBV3-1/TRBV3-2 | CASSQARGTEAFF | TGTGCCAGCAGCCAAGCTAGAGGCACTGAAGCTTTCTTT
- | - | TRBJ2-2 | TRBV21-1 | CASSKVNRGLGELFF | TGTGCCAGCAGCAAAGTCAACAGGGGGCTCGGGGAGCTGTTTTTT
- | - | TRBJ2-7 | TRBV30 | CAWSLQGKLPYEQYF | TGTGCCTGGAGTCTACAGGGAAAGTTGCCCTACGAGCAGTACTTC
TRBD1 | - | TRBJ1-6 | TRBV19 | CASSIEGGWSRSPLHF | TGTGCCAGTAGTATAGAAGGGGGCTGGAGTAGATCACCCCTCCACTTT
- | - | TRBJ1-6 | TRBV5-5 | CASSLWQQGGSPLHF | TGTGCCAGCAGCTTGTGGCAACAGGGTGGTTCACCCCTCCACTTT
TRBD1 | once | TRBJ1-5 | TRBV6-5 | CASRTGRYGQPQHF | TGTGCCAGCAGGACAGGGAGGTATGGTCAGCCCCAGCATTTT
- | - | TRBJ1-1 | TRBV15 | CATRANTEAFF | TGTGCCACCAGGGCGAACACTGAAGCTTTCTTT
- | - | TRBJ1-4 | TRBV7-8 | CASGRGGTNEKLFF | TGTGCCAGCGGCCGGGGGGGGACTAATGAAAAACTGTTTTTT
- | once | TRBJ1-6 | TRBV24-1 | CATSDFRGPPLHF | TGTGCCACCAGTGATTTCCGGGGTCCACCCCTCCACTTT
- | - | TRBJ2-1 | TRBV3-1/TRBV3-2 | CASSQDSPYNEQFF | TGTGCCAGCAGCCAAGATTCCCCATACAATGAGCAGTTCTTC
TRBD2 | - | TRBJ2-3 | TRBV6-2/TRBV6-3 | CASSDGLAGGPGTQYF | TGTGCCAGCAGTGACGGACTAGCGGGGGGCCCCGGTACGCAGTATTTT
TRBD2 | - | TRBJ2-1 | TRBV18 | CASSPSGVGGEQFF | TGTGCCAGCTCCCCTAGCGGGGTTGGAGGTGAGCAGTTCTTC
TRBD1 | - | TRBJ1-3 | TRBV2 | CASSPPRGTGESGGNTIYF | TGTGCCAGCAGCCCCCCCAGGGGGACAGGGGAATCCGGTGGAAACACCATATATTTT
TRBD1 | - | TRBJ2-2 | TRBV3-1/TRBV3-2 | CASSSGQGITGELFF | TGTGCCAGCAGCTCGGGACAGGGCATCACCGGGGAGCTGTTTTTT
- | - | TRBJ1-1 | TRBV12-3/TRBV12-4 | CASSLALLFAFF | TGTGCCAGCAGTTTAGCCCTTCTGTTTGCTTTCTTT
- | - | TRBJ1-2 | TRBV29-1 | CSVAGTQNYGYTF | TGCAGCGTTGCCGGGACACAAAACTATGGCTACACCTTC
TRBD1 | - | TRBJ2-4 | TRBV5-1 | CASSSPGQGGKNIQYF | TGCGCCAGCAGCTCTCCGGGACAGGGTGGCAAAAACATTCAGTACTTC